This T cell receptor beta chain appears in the sequencing data of a study of beta chain features in type 1 diabetes. Study findings and constraints: Across all four CD4+ subsets, people with type 1 diabetes showed modestly shorter TCRB CDR3s.

Sequencing targeted expressed TCRB transcripts, as all isolated RNA had been reverse transcribed. Approximately 3.5 million reads per sample on average were obtained from naive, central memory and regulatory T cell samples. The data were produced by immunoSEQ multiplex PCR, yet TCRdb's version contains in-frame clones alone and is incomplete. This sample carries 310,000 or so clones, 9.3% of them seen once, and the ten largest clones take over 0.95%. CDR1 is SEHNR, CDR2 FQNEAQ, per germline (reference sequence). The CDR3 has 15 amino acids. On this clone itself: Its antigen is still unknown.

Purity (above 95%) was reached by all sorted populations. Sequencing was done on a sample of central memory CD4+ T cells from blood. The TCR originated in a man aged 25 to 45 with type 1 diabetes. The V and J genes are TRBV7-9 and TRBJ2-3; D is perhaps TRBD2 (5 bases). The CDR3 DNA follows: TGTGTGGCCGCCGAGGGAGCCTCTAGCACAGATACGCAGTATTTT. It codes for CVAAEGASSTDTQYF.